The 17 T cell receptor beta chains below come from one sample, sequenced in a study of CD8 T cells in ankylosing spondylitis. TCRdb analysed the 5' RACE reads with MiXCR anew, one entry per CDR3 protein. The data contain fewer than 80,000 distinct CDR3 sequences, approximately 5.3% of them singletons. The material sequenced was blood, either unsorted or a sorted T cell fraction (not recorded which). Receptor source: a male donor with ankylosing spondylitis or in good health (not recorded which).

This clonotype was counted ten times or more. The chain recombines TRBV6-5 with TRBJ2-2; D remains unclear. The CDR3 runs 14 residues. Germline CDR1 MNHEY, CDR2 SVGAGI. V was cut by 2 bases and J by 5 bases, with 9 bases left in between. The DNA for the CDR3 is TGTGCCAGCAGTTACATTACCCGGACCGGGGAGCTGTTTTTT. Its protein is CASSYITRTGELFF.

Regarding this clonotype: With a much larger clone just one base away, this may be a read error. The V call is TRBV24-1, the J call TRBJ2-5, with no clear D. Germline CDR1 KGHDR, CDR2 SFDVKD. This CDR3 comprises 13 residues. CDR3 loop: CVTSDLIGETQYF. Written as DNA, the CDR3 is TGTGTCACCAGTGATTTGATCGGGGAGACCCAGTACTTC.

This clonotype was seen many times. The CDR3 nucleotides read TGTGCCAGCTCCCCAGCCAGATACACTGAAGCTTTCTTT. Translating it yields CASSPARYTEAFF. The chain joins TRBV18 to TRBJ1-1; D ambiguous. From germline, CDR1 is KGHSH and CDR2 LQKENI. V was shortened by 6 bases and J by 3 bases, with 11 bases between the two germline ends. The CDR3 length is 13 residues. The complete variable domain, with remaining parts taken from reference TRBV18 and TRBJ1-1, reads NAGVMQNPRHLVRRRGQEARLRCSPMKGHSHVYWYRQLPEEGLKFMVYLQKENIIDESGMPKERFSAEFPKEGPSILRIQQVVRGDSAAYFCASSPARYTEAFFGQGTRLTVV.

This clonotype was seen ten or more times. The chain recombines TRBV30 with TRBJ2-4; 7 bases line up with TRBD1. Germline assignment: CDR1 GTSNPN and CDR2 SVGIG (reference sequence). This CDR3 has 15 residues. With V trimmed by 0 bases and J by 8 bases, 10 bases remained unmatched. The CDR3 nucleotides are TGTGCCTGGAGTGTACGAGGGGGCGCGATTCACATTCAGTACTTC. This translates into CAWSVRGGAIHIQYF. Looking up the rest from reference TRBV30 and TRBJ2-4 gives the full variable domain: SQTIHQWPATLVQPVGSPLSLECTVEGTSNPNLYWYRQAAGRGLQLLFYSVGIGQISSEVPQNLSASRPQDRQFILSSKKLLLSDSGFYLCAWSVRGGAIHIQYFGAGTRLSVL.

This clonotype was seen many times. This chain connects TRBV29-1 to TRBJ1-1, with D maybe TRBD1 (6 bases). Germline V gene sequence: CDR1 SQVTM, CDR2 ANQGSEA. This CDR3 region has 15 residues. Trimming cost V 3 bases and J 2 bases, with 16 bases left between them. CDR3 DNA sequence: TGCAGCGTTGAGCCTACCGGGACAACAAACACTGAAGCTTTCTTT. This gives the protein CSVEPTGTTNTEAFF.

This clonotype was counted at least ten times. The CDR3, as DNA: TGCAGTGCTTCCCACGGACTGGAAGGGGGGTTCTTC. It yields the protein CSASHGLEGGFF. This chain uses TRBV20-1 with TRBJ2-1, with D maybe TRBD1 (6 bases). CDR3 length: 12 residues. V dropped 5 bases and J dropped 15 bases, with 20 bases sitting between them. The V gene's germline CDR1 is DFQATT and CDR2 SNEGSKA (reference sequence).

This clonotype was seen at least ten times. This rearrangement joins TRBV20-1 to TRBJ1-2; D ambiguous. This CDR3 has 13 amino acids. Germline V gene data show CDR1 as DFQATT and CDR2 as SNEGSKA (reference sequence). The V end was cut by 6 bases, the J end by 0 bases, with 11 bases between. Here the CDR3 DNA reads TGCAGTGCGAAGGGAGCCACTAACTATGGCTACACCTTC. It specifies CSAKGATNYGYTF.

This clonotype has a count of ten or more. This rearrangement joins TRBV4-2 to TRBJ2-7; perhaps TRBD2 as D (6 bases). The germline V and J ends were trimmed by 1 base and 3 bases, with 7 bases remaining between them. Germline values: CDR1 LGHNA, CDR2 YNFKEQ. The CDR3 runs to 13 residues. The CDR3 DNA reads as TGTGCCAGCAGCCAAGGGACTAACTACGAGCAGTACTTC. Its translation: CASSQGTNYEQYF.

In its sample, this clonotype was seen many times. J is TRBJ2-1 and V is TRBV5-1; the match to TRBD1 covers 7 bases. Trimming at V came to 1 base and at J to 6 bases, leaving 10 bases not matched to a gene. CDR3 length: 16 residues. Germline V gene sequence: CDR1 SGHRS, CDR2 YFSETQ. CDR3 nucleotide sequence: TGCGCCAGCAGCTTGAAGTTAGGACAGGACCCCAATGAGCAGTTCTTC. As protein: CASSLKLGQDPNEQFF.

This clonotype was seen a handful of times. The rearrangement links TRBV7-2 to TRBJ2-7, with D tentatively TRBD1 or TRBD2 (5 bases each). CDR3 length equals 13 residues. The germline CDR1 and CDR2 sequences are SGHTA and FQGNSA. V lost 8 bases to trimming and J lost 3 bases, with 14 bases between them. CDR3 protein: CASGTRDRYEQYF. DNA of the CDR3: TGTGCCAGCGGAACCCGGGACCGCTACGAGCAGTACTTC.

This clonotype was counted many times. The chain carries TRBV6-1 and TRBJ2-4; D remains unclear. The germline V and J ends were trimmed by 2 bases and 0 bases, with 14 bases remaining between them. Germline values: CDR1 MNHNS, CDR2 SASEGT. The CDR3 sequence is 17 residues long. CDR3 loop: CASSESTQKIAKNIQYF. The CDR3 DNA sequence: TGTGCCAGCAGTGAAAGTACCCAGAAAATAGCCAAAAACATTCAGTACTTC.

The chain is built from TRBV20-1 and TRBJ2-1; D possibly corresponds to TRBD2 (6 bases). In germline, CDR1 is DFQATT, CDR2 SNEGSKA (reference sequence). Trimming cost V 5 bases and J 4 bases, with 21 bases left between them. The CDR3 loop spans 16 amino acids. CDR3 protein: CSAWGDSPDYYNEQFF. For the CDR3, the DNA is TGCAGTGCTTGGGGTGACTCTCCGGACTATTACAATGAGCAGTTCTTC.

This clonotype was seen repeatedly, ten times or more. For the CDR3, the DNA is TGCAGTGCTAGTCGGGTCGAGCAGTACTTC. Translation: CSASRVEQYF. This chain links TRBV20-1 with TRBJ2-7; D is unclear. This CDR3 spans 10 amino acids. Germline V gene sequence: CDR1 DFQATT, CDR2 SNEGSKA (reference sequence). Trimming left V 3 bases short and J 6 bases short, with 6 bases between.

This clonotype was observed many times. This chain joins TRBV5-4 and TRBJ2-3, with 7 bases aligning to TRBD2. The CDR3 is 17 residues long. J was trimmed by 1 base and V by 6 bases; bases with no gene match: 14. Germline CDR1 and CDR2: SGHNT and YYREEE (reference sequence). As DNA, the CDR3 is TGTGCCAGCAAATCATCGGGGGGATTTCTAGGCACAGATACGCAGTATTTT. It encodes CASKSSGGFLGTDTQYF.

This clonotype was detected many times. J is TRBJ2-3 and V is TRBV29-1; D possibly uses TRBD1 or TRBD2 (5 bases each). V lost 3 bases and J 6 bases, leaving 22 bases between the germline ends. This CDR3 has 16 residues. The germline V gene encodes CDR1 SQVTM and CDR2 ANQGSEA. CDR3: CSVESPGTKNVDTQYF. In nucleotides, the CDR3 is TGCAGCGTTGAGTCCCCCGGGACGAAGAACGTGGATACGCAGTATTTT.

The table lists this clonotype with many counts. V is TRBV6-2 or TRBV6-3 and J is TRBJ2-1, with D perhaps assigned TRBD1 or TRBD2 (6 bases each). There are 15 residues in the CDR3. Trimming took 5 bases from V and 0 from J, leaving 11 bases between them. Germline V lookup: CDR1 MNHEY, CDR2 SVGEGT. The CDR3 region is CASSGGPSSYNEQFF. The CDR3 DNA follows: TGTGCCAGCAGTGGGGGGCCAAGCTCCTACAATGAGCAGTTCTTC.

There are many counts of this clonotype. The V and J genes are TRBV5-1 and TRBJ2-1; 11 bases fit TRBD1. The CDR3 has 17 amino acids. The trim removed 3 bases at V and 3 bases at J, leaving 8 bases unmatched. CDR1 is SGHRS, CDR2 YFSETQ, per germline. The CDR3 region has the DNA TGCGCCAGCAGCTATACTCCCGGGACAGGGGGCTACAATGAGCAGTTCTTC. Its translation: CASSYTPGTGGYNEQFF.